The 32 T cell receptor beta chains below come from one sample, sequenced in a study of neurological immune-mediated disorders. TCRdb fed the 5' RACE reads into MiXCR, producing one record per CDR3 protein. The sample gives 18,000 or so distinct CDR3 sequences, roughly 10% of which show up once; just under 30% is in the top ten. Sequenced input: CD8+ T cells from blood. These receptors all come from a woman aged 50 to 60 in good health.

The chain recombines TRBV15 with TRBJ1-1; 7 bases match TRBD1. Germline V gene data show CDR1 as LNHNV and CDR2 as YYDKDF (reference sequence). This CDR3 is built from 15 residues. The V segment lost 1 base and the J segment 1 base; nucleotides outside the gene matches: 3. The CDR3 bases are TGTGCCACCAGCAGAGTAGGACAGGCGAACACTGAAGCTTTCTTT. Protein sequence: CATSRVGQANTEAFF.

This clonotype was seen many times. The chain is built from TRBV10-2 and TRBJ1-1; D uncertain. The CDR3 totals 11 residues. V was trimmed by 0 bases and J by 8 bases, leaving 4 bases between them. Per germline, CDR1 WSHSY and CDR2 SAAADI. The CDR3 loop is CASSESGEAFF. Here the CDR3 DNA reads TGCGCCAGCAGTGAGTCCGGAGAAGCTTTCTTT.

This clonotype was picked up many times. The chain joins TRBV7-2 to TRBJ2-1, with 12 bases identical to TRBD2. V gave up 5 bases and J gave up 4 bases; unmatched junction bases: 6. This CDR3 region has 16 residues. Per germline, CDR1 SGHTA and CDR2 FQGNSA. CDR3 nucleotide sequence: TGTGCCAGCAGCCCAAGGACTAGCGGGATTTACAATGAGCAGTTCTTC. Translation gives CASSPRTSGIYNEQFF. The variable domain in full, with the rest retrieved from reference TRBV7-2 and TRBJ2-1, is GAGVSQSPSNKVTEKGKDVELRCDPISGHTALYWYRQSLGQGLEFLIYFQGNSAPDKSGLPSDRFSAERTGGSVSTLTIQRTQQEDSAVYLCASSPRTSGIYNEQFFGPGTRLTVL.

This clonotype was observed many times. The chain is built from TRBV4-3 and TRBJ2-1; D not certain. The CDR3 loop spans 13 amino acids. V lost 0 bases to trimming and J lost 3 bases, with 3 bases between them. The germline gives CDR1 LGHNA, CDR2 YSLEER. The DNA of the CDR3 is TGCGCCAGCAGCCAAGACTTCTACAATGAGCAGTTCTTC. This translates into CASSQDFYNEQFF.

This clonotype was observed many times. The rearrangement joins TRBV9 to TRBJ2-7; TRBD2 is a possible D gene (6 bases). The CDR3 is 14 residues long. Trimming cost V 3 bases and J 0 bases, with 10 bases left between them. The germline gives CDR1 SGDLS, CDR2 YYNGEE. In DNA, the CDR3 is TGTGCCAGCAGCGCCGGGGGAAACTCCTACGAGCAGTACTTC. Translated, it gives CASSAGGNSYEQYF.

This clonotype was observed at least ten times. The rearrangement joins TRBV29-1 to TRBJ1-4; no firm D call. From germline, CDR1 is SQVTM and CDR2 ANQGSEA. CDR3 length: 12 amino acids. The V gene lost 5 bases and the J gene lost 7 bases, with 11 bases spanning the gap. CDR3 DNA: TGCAGCGTTAACTGGGATGGTGAAAAACTGTTTTTT. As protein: CSVNWDGEKLFF.

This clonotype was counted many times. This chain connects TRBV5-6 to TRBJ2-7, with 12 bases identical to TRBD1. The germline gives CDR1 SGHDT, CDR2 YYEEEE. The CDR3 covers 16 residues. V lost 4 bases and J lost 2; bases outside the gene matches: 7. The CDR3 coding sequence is TGTGCCAGCAGCCCCTGGGACAGGGGGCTTACCTACGAGCAGTACTTC. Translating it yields CASSPWDRGLTYEQYF.

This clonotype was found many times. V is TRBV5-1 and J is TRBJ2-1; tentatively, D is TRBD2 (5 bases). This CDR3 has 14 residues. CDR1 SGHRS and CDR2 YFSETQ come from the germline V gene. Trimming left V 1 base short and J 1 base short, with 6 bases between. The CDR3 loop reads CASSLRGSYNEQFF. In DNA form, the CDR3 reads TGCGCCAGCAGCTTGCGGGGATCCTACAATGAGCAGTTCTTC. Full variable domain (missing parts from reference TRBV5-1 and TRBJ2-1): KAGVTQTPRYLIKTRGQQVTLSCSPISGHRSVSWYQQTPGQGLQFLFEYFSETQRNKGNFPGRFSGRQFSNSRSEMNVSTLELGDSALYLCASSLRGSYNEQFFGPGTRLTVL.

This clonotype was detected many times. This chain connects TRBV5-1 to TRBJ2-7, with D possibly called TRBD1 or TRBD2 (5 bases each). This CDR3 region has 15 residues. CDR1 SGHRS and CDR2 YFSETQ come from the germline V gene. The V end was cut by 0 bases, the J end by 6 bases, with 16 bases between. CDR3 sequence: CASSLDPGLPSEQYF. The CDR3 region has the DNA TGCGCCAGCAGCTTGGATCCGGGGCTTCCTTCCGAGCAGTACTTC.

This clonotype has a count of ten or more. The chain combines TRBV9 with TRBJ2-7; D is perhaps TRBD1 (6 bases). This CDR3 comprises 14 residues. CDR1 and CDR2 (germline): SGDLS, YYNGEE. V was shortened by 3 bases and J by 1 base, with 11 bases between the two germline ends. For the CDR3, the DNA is TGTGCCAGCAGCGCCAAGGACAGTTCCTACGAGCAGTACTTC. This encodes CASSAKDSSYEQYF. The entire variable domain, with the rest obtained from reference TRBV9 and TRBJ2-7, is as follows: DSGVTQTPKHLITATGQRVTLRCSPRSGDLSVYWYQQSLDQGLQFLIQYYNGEERAKGNILERFSAQQFPDLHSELNLSSLELGDSALYFCASSAKDSSYEQYFGPGTRLTVT.

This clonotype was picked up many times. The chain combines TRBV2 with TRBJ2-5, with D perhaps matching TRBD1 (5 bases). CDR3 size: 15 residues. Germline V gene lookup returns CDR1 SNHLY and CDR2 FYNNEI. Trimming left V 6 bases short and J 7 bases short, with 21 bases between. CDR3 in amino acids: CASRSLGQGDGTQYF. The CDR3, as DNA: TGTGCCAGCAGGTCCCTCGGGCAGGGTGATGGGACCCAGTACTTC.

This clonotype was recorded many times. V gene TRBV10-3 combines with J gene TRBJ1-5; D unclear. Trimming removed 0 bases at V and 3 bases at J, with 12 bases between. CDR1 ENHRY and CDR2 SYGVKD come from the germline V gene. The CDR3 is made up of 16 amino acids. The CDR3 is CAISESTDTINQPQHF. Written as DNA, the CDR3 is TGTGCCATCAGTGAGTCGACTGATACGATCAATCAGCCCCAGCATTTT.

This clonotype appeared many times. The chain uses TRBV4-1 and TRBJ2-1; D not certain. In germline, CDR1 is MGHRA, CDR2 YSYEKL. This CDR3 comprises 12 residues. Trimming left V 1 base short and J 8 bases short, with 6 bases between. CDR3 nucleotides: TGCGCCAGCAGCCAAGTCCCTTATGAGCAGTTCTTC. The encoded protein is CASSQVPYEQFF.

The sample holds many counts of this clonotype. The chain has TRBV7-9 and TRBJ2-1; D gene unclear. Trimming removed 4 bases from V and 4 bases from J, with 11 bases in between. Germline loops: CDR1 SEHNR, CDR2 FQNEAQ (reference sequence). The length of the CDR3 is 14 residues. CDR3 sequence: CASSSYGIYNEQFF. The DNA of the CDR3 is TGTGCCAGCAGCTCGTACGGCATTTACAATGAGCAGTTCTTC.

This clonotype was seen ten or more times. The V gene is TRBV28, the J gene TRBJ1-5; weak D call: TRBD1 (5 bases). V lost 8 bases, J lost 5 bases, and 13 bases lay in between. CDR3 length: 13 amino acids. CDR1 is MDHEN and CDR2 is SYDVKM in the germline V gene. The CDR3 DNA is TGTGCCAGCCTACGACAGTGGGATCAGCCCCAGCATTTT. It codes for CASLRQWDQPQHF. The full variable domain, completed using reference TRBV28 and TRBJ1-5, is DVKVTQSSRYLVKRTGEKVFLECVQDMDHENMFWYRQDPGLGLRLIYFSYDVKMKEKGDIPEGYSVSREKKERFSLILESASTNQTSMYLCASLRQWDQPQHFGDGTRLSIL.

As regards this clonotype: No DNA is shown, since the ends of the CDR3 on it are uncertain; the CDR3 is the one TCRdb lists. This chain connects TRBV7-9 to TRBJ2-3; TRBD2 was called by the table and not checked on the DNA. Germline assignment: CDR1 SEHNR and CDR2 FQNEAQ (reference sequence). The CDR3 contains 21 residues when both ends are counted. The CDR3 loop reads CASSFYICSARGLAGSDTQYF.

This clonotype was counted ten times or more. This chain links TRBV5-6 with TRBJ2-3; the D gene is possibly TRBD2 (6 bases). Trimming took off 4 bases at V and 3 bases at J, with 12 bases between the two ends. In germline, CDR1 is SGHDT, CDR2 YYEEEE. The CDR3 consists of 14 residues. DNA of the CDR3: TGTGCCAGCAGCCCGACTAGTCGTACAGATACGCAGTATTTT. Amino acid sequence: CASSPTSRTDTQYF.

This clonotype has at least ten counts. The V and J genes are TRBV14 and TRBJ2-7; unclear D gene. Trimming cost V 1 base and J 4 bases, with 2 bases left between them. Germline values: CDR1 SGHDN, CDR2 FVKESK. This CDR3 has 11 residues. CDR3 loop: CASSQGYEQYF. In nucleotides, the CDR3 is TGTGCCAGCAGCCAAGGATACGAGCAGTACTTC.

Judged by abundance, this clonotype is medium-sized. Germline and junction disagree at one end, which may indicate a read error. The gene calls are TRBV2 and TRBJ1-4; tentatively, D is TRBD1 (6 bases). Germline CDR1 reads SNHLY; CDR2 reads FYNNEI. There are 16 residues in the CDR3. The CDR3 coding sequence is TGTGCCAGCAGTGGCTACAGGGTGTCGGGGGACCCCTCCCTAGTTTTT. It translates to CASSGYRVSGDPSLVF.

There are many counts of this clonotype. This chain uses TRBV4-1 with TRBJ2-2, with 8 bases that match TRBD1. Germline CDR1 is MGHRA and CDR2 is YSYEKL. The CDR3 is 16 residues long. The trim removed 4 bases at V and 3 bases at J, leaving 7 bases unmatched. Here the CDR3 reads CASSPHPTGDTGELFF. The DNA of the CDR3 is TGCGCCAGCAGCCCCCACCCGACAGGGGACACCGGGGAGCTGTTTTTT.

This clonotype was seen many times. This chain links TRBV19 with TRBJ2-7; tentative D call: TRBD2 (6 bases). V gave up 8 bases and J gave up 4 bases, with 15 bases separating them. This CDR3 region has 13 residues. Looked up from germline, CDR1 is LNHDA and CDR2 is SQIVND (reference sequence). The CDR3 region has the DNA TGTGCCAGTTCCCCCGGAGGGCCTTACGAGCAGTACTTC. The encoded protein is CASSPGGPYEQYF.

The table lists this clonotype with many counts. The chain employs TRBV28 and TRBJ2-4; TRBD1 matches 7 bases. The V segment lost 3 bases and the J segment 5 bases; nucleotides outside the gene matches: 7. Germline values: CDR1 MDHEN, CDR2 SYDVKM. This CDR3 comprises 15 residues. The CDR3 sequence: CASSFLSGQENIQYF. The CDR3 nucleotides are TGTGCCAGCAGTTTCCTCTCTGGACAGGAAAACATTCAGTACTTC.

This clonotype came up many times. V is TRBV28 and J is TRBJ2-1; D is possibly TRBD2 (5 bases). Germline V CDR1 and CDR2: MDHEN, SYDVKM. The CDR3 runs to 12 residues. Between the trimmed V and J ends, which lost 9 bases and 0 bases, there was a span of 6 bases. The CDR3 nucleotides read TGTGCCAGTCGGGACTCCTACAATGAGCAGTTCTTC. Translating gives CASRDSYNEQFF.

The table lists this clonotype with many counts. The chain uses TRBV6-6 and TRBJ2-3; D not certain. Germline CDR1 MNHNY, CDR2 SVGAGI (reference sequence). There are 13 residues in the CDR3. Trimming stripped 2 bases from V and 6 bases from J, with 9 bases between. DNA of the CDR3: TGTGCCAGCAGTTACCCACCCGGGGATACGCAGTATTTT. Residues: CASSYPPGDTQYF.

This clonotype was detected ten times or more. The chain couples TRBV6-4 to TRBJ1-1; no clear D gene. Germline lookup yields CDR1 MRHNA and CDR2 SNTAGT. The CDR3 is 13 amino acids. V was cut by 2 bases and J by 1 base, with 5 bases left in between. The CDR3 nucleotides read TGTGCCAGCAGTGACGGCAGGAACACTGAAGCTTTCTTT. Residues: CASSDGRNTEAFF.

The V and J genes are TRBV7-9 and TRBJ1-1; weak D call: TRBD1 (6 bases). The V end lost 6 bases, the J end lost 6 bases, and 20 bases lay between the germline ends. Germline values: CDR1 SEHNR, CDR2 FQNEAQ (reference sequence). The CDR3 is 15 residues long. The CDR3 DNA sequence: TGTGCCAGCAGACCGGGGGGGGCCTATGGGGCTGAAGCTTTCTTT. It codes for CASRPGGAYGAEAFF.

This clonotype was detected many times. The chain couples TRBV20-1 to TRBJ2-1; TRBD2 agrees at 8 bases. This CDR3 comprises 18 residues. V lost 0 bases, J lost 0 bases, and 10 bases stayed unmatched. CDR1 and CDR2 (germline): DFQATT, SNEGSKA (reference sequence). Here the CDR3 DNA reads TGCAGTGCTAGAGATTGGCCTAGCGGGCCGAGCTCCTACAATGAGCAGTTCTTC. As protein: CSARDWPSGPSSYNEQFF.

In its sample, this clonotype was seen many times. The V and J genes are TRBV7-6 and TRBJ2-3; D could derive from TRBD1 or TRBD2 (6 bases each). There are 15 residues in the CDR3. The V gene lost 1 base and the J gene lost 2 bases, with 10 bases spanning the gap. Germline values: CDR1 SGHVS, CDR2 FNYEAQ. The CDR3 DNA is TGTGCCAGCAGCTTAGTGGCGGGACACACAGATACGCAGTATTTT. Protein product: CASSLVAGHTDTQYF.

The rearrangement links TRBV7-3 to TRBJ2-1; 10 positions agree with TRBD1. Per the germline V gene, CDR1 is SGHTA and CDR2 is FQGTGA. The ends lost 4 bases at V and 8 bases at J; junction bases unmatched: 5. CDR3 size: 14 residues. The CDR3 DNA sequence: TGTGCCAGCAGCTCTACCGGGACAGGGGATGAGCAGTTCTTC. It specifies CASSSTGTGDEQFF. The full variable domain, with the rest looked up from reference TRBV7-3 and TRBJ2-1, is GAGVSQTPSNKVTEKGKYVELRCDPISGHTALYWYRQSLGQGPEFLIYFQGTGAADDSGLPNDRFFAVRPEGSVSTLKIQRTERGDSAVYLCASSSTGTGDEQFFGPGTRLTVL.

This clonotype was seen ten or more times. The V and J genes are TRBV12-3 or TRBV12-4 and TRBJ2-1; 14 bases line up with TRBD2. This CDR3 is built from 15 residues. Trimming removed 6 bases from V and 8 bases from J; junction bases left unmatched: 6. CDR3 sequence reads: CASRPTSGGAHEQFF. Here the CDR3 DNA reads TGTGCCAGCAGACCGACTAGCGGGGGGGCCCATGAGCAGTTCTTC.

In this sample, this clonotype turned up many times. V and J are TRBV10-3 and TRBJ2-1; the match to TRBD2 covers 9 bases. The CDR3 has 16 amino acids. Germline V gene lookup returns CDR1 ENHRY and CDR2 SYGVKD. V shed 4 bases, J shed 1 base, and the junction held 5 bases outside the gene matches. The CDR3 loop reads CAISAETSGSYNEQFF. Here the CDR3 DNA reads TGTGCCATCAGTGCCGAGACTAGCGGTTCCTACAATGAGCAGTTCTTC.

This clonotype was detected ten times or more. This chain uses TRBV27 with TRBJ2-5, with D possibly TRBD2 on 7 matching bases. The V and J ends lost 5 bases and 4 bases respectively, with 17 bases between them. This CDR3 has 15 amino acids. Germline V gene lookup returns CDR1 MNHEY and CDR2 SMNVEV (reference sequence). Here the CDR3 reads CASSLRLAGAETQYF. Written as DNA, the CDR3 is TGTGCCAGCAGTCTAAGACTCGCGGGGGCAGAGACCCAGTACTTC.